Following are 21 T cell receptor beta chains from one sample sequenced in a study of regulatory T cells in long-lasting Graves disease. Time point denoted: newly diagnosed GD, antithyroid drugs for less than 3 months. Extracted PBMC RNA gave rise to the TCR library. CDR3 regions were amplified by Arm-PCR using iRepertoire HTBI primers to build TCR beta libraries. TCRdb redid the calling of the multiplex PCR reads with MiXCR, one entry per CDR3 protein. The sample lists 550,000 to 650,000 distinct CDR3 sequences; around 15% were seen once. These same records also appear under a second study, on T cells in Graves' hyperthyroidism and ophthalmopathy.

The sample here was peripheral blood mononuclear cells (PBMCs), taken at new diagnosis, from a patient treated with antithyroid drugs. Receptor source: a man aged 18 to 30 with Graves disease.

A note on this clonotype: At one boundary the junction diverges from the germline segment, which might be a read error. The CDR3 loop is CAGSGDPAYNEQFF. CDR3 nucleotides: TGTGCCGGCAGCGGGGACCCCGCCTACAATGAGCAGTTCTTC. The gene calls are TRBV28 and TRBJ2-1; 7 nucleotides align to TRBD2. The CDR3 runs 14 residues. Germline assignment: CDR1 MDHEN and CDR2 SYDVKM.

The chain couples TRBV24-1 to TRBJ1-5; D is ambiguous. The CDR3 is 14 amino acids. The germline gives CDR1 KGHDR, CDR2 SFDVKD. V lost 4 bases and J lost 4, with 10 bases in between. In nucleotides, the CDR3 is TGTGCCACCAGTGACACGACGGGAAATCAGCCCCAGCATTTT. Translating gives CATSDTTGNQPQHF.

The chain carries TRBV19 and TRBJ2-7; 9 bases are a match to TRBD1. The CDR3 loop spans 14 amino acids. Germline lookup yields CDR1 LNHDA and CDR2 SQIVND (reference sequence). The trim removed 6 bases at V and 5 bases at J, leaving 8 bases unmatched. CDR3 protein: CASRPRDRAHEQYF. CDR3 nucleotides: TGTGCCAGTAGGCCCCGGGACAGGGCACACGAGCAGTACTTC.

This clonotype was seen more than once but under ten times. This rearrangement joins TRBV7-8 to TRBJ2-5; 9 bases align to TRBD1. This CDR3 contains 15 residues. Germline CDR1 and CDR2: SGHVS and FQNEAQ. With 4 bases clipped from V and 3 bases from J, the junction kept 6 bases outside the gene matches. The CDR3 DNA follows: TGTGCCAGCAGCTACCGGCGGGACAGGGAAGAGACCCAGTACTTC. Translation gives CASSYRRDREETQYF.

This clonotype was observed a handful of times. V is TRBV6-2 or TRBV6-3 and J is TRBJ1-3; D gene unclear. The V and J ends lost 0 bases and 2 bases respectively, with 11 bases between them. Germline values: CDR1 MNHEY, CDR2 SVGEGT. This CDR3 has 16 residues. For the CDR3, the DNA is TGTGCCAGCAGTTACTCGAGTCGGGGAGCTGGAAACACCATATATTTT. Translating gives CASSYSSRGAGNTIYF.

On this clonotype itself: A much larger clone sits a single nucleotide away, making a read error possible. CDR3 amino acids: CTSSEEGGNQPQHF. In nucleotides, the CDR3 is TGTACCAGCAGTGAGGAAGGGGGCAATCAGCCCCAGCATTTT. This chain connects TRBV2 to TRBJ1-5, with D possibly TRBD1 on 5 matching bases. Per the germline V gene, CDR1 is SNHLY and CDR2 is FYNNEI. The CDR3 consists of 14 residues.

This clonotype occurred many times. The CDR3 spells CASSFSRDRSPYGYTF. CDR3 sequence (DNA): TGTGCCAGCAGTTTCTCCCGGGACAGGTCCCCCTATGGCTACACCTTC. The chain joins TRBV12-3 or TRBV12-4 to TRBJ1-2, with TRBD1 matching 8 bases. Trimming removed 3 bases from V and 4 bases from J; junction bases left unmatched: 10. The length of the CDR3 is 16 residues.

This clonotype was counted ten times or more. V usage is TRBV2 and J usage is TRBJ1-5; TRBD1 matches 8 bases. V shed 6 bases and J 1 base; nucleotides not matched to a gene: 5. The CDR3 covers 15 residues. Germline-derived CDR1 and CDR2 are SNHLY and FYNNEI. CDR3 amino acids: CASRLDRASNQPQHF. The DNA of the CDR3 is TGTGCCAGCAGATTGGACAGGGCGAGCAATCAGCCCCAGCATTTT.

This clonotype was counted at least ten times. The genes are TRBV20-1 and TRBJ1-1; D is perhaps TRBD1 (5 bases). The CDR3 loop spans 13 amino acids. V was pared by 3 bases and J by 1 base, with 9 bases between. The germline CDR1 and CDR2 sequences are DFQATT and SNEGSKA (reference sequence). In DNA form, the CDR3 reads TGCAGTGCTAGGGGACCCCCGAACACTGAAGCTTTCTTT. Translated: CSARGPPNTEAFF.

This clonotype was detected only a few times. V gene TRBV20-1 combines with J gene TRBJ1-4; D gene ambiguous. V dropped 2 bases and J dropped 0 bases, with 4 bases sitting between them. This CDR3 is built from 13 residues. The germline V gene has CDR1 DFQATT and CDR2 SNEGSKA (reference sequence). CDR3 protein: CSARSPTNEKLFF. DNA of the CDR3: TGCAGTGCTAGATCACCAACTAATGAAAAACTGTTTTTT.

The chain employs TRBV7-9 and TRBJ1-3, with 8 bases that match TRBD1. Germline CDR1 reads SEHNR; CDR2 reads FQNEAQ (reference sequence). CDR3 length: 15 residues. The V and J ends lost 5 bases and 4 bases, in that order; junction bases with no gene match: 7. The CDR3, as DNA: TGTGCCAGCAGCATCAGACAGGGGATAGGAAACACCATATATTTT. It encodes CASSIRQGIGNTIYF. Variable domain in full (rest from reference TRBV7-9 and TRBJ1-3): DTGVSQNPRHKITKRGQNVTFRCDPISEHNRLYWYRQTLGQGPEFLTYFQNEAQLEKSRLLSDRFSAERPKGSFSTLEIQRTEQGDSAMYLCASSIRQGIGNTIYFGEGSWLTVV.

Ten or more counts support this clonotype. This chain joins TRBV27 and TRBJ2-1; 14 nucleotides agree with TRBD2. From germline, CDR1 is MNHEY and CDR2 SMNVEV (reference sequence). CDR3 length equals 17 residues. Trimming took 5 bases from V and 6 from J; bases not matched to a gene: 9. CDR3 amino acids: CASSPRSGLAGVNEQFF. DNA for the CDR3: TGTGCCAGCAGTCCACGCTCGGGACTAGCGGGAGTCAATGAGCAGTTCTTC.

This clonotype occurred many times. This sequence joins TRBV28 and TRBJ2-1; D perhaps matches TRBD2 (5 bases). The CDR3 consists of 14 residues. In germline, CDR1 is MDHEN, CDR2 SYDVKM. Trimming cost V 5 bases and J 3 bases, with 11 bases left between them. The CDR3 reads CASSPGSYYNEQFF. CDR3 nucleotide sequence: TGTGCCAGCAGTCCGGGATCCTACTACAATGAGCAGTTCTTC.

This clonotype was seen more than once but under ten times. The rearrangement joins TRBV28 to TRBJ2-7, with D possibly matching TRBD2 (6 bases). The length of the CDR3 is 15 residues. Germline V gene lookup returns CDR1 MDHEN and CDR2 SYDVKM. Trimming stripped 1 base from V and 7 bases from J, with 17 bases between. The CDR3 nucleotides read TGTGCCAGCAGTTTATTAACTAGCAGTGGGGGGGAGCAGTACTTC. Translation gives CASSLLTSSGGEQYF.

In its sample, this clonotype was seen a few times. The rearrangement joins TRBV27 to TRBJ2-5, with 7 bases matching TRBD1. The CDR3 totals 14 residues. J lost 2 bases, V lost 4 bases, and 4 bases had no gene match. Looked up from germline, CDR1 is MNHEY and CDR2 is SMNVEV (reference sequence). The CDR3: CASSSGGWQETQYF. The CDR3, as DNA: TGTGCCAGCAGTTCAGGGGGATGGCAAGAGACCCAGTACTTC.

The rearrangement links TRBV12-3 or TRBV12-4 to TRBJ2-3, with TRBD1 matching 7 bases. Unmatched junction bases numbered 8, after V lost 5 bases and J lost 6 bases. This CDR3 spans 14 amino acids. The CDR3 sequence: CASSPGTVFDTQYF. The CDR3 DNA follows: TGTGCCAGCAGTCCCGGGACAGTTTTCGATACGCAGTATTTT.

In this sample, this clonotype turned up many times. The CDR3 here is CASSFGLADGNSYEQYF. The CDR3 nucleotides read TGTGCCAGCAGCTTCGGACTAGCGGACGGCAACTCCTACGAGCAGTACTTC. This chain connects TRBV28 to TRBJ2-7; TRBD2 aligns across 10 bases. The CDR3 is made up of 17 amino acids. Germline V gene data show CDR1 as MDHEN and CDR2 as SYDVKM. Losses at the gene ends were 6 bases for V and 0 bases for J; bases not matched to a gene: 11.

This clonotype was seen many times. The CDR3 spells CASSHVGGTGGNTIYF. The DNA for the CDR3 is TGTGCCAGCAGCCATGTAGGCGGGACGGGAGGAAACACCATATATTTT. The chain has TRBV3-1 and TRBJ1-3; D is perhaps TRBD1 (5 bases). Germline V gene sequence: CDR1 LGHDT, CDR2 YNNKEL (reference sequence). V lost 3 bases to trimming and J lost 4 bases, with 16 bases between them. The CDR3 sequence is 16 residues long.

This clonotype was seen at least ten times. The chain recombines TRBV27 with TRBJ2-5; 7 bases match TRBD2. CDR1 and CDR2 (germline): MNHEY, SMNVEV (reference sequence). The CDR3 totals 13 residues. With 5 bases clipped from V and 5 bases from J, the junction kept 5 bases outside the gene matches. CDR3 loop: CASSPLGGETQYF. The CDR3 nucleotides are TGTGCCAGCAGTCCCCTGGGGGGGGAGACCCAGTACTTC.

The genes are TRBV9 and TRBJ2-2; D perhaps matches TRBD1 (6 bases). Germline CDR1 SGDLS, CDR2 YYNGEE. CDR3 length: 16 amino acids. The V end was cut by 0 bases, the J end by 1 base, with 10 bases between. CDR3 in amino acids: CASSVAPGVNTGELFF. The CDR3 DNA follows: TGTGCCAGCAGCGTAGCTCCAGGGGTGAACACCGGGGAGCTGTTTTTT. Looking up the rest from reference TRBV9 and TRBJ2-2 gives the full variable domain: DSGVTQTPKHLITATGQRVTLRCSPRSGDLSVYWYQQSLDQGLQFLIQYYNGEERAKGNILERFSAQQFPDLHSELNLSSLELGDSALYFCASSVAPGVNTGELFFGEGSRLTVL.

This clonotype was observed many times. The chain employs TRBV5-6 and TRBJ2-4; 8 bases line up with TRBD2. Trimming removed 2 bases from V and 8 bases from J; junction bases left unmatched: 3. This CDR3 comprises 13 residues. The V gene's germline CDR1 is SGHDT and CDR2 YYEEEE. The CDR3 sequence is CASSFGGVDIQYF. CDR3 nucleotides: TGTGCCAGCAGCTTCGGGGGGGTCGACATTCAGTACTTC.